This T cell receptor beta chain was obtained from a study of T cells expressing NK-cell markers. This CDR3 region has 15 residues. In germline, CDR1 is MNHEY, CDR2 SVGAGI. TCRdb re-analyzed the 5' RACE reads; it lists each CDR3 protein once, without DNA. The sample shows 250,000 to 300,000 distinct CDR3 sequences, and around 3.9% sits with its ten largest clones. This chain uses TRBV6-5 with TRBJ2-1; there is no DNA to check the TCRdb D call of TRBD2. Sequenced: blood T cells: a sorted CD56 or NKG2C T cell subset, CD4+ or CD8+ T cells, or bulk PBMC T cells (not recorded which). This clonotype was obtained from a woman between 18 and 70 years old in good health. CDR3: CASSYGLGKSNEQFF.